A single T cell receptor beta chain is shown here with its context. Its antigen remains unknown. Trimming took off 1 base at V and 8 bases at J, with 11 bases between the two ends. This CDR3 is built from 13 residues. Germline V gene lookup returns CDR1 SGHTA and CDR2 FQGNSA. The source of the sample is a study of OX40 agonist ivuxolimab in advanced cancers. Study at large: Dose-escalation patients had hepatocellular carcinoma, melanoma, renal cell or head and neck cancer. The mean age was approximately 60 years, ranging from about 20 to 85, with less than 90% of participants male.

Autoimmune disease history or systemic immunosuppression meant exclusion. Libraries were prepared by immunoSEQ multiplex PCR; TCRdb keeps only in-frame clonotypes and omits some of them. The sample lists about 26,000 clones; roughly three quarters were seen once. General study points: The study observed clonal expansion of CD4+ and CD8+ blood T cells by week 6 at 0.1 to 3.0 mg/kg.

This specimen consisted of CD4+ or CD8+ T cells sorted from blood, obtained in a trial of the OX40 agonist ivuxolimab. The rearrangement uses TRBV7-2 and TRBJ1-2; D not resolved. This clonotype was obtained from an adult with an advanced solid tumor such as melanoma, head and neck, liver or kidney cancer. CDR3 sequence reads: CASSLVFGGGYTF. The CDR3 DNA sequence: TGTGCCAGCAGCTTAGTTTTTGGAGGGGGCTACACCTTC.